The text below deals with one TCR beta chain. This specimen belongs to a study of CD8 T cells in Susac syndrome. Losses at the gene ends were 2 bases for V and 4 bases for J; bases not matched to a gene: 4. CDR3 length: 15 amino acids. The V gene's germline CDR1 is SGDLS and CDR2 YYNGEE. cDNA came from around 0.5 to 1 ug RNA primed by random hexamers. A single record per CDR3 protein comes from TCRdb applying MiXCR to the immunoSEQ multiplex PCR reads. Counted here are tens of thousands of distinct CDR3 sequences, roughly 94% occurring once; the ten biggest clones make up roughly 0.26%. This chain connects TRBV9 to TRBJ1-4; 8 bases align to TRBD1. This receptor was obtained from a human donor in good health. Sequenced: CD8+ T cells from PBMCs. The CDR3 spells CASSVQGAGNEKLFF. Written as DNA, the CDR3 is TGTGCCAGCAGCGTGCAGGGGGCCGGTAATGAAAAACTGTTTTTT.